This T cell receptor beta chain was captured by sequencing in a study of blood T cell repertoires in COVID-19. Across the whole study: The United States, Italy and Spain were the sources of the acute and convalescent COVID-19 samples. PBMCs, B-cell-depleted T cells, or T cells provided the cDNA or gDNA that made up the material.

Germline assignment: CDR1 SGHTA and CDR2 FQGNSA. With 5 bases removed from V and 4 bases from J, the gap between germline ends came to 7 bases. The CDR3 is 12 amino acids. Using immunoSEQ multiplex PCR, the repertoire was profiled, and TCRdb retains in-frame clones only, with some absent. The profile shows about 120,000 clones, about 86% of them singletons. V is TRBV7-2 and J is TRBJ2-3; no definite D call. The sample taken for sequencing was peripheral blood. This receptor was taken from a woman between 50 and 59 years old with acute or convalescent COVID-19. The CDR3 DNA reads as TGTGCCAGCAGCCCACTTTCAGATACGCAGTATTTT. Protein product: CASSPLSDTQYF.